This T cell receptor beta chain was captured by sequencing in a study of Ad26.COV2.S vaccination and SARS-CoV-2 variants. Overall study findings and caveats: Vaccine recipients and placebo recipients showed similar non-spike TCR breadth.

This clone was detected a few times. The target antigen is unknown. Sequenced by immunoSEQ multiplex PCR; TCRdb stores in-frame clones only, minus some. The sample lists nearly 400,000 clones; 70% to 90% were seen once. Trimming took 4 bases from V and 3 from J, leaving 18 bases between them. Germline V CDR1 and CDR2: SGHDN, FVKESK. The CDR3 consists of 16 residues. The treatment: over 15 received Ad26.COV2.S at low or high dose, single or two shots; about 5 received placebo; per-sample allocation not given. Sampling was done on day 63 after the first vaccine or placebo injection. Adults aged 18-55 years in Boston included the donor. An Ad26 vector carrying the Wuhan-strain SARS-CoV-2 spike served as the vaccine.

The sample was peripheral blood, taken in a trial of Ad26.COV2.S vaccine versus placebo. The receptor's source is a person aged 18-60 years who received the Ad26.COV2.S COVID-19 vaccine or a placebo. The rearrangement joins TRBV14 to TRBJ1-2; D is undetermined. DNA for the CDR3: TGTGCCAGCAGCCTACCGGACGCTACGGTGGACTATGGCTACACCTTC. Encoded protein: CASSLPDATVDYGYTF.